This T cell receptor (beta chain) was captured in a study of T cell repertoires in ileal Crohn's disease. Using immunoSEQ multiplex PCR, the repertoire was profiled, and TCRdb retains in-frame clones only, with some absent. The data contain around 7,800 clones, around 70% of them seen just once; the ten biggest clones take up more than 7%. Specified time point: neoterminal ileum biopsy at postoperative endoscopy, about 6 months after surgery. Study-level results: All patients with clonality above 26.8% had endoscopic recurrence. Sorted CD8 T cells held more high-frequency clones than CD4.

With respect to this clone: Its antigen is still unknown.

This CDR3 is built from 15 residues. V shed 7 bases and J shed 0 bases, with 15 bases lying between them. In germline, CDR1 is MNHNY, CDR2 SVGAGI (reference sequence). The chain is built from TRBV6-6 and TRBJ1-1, with D possibly being TRBD1 (6 bases). Sequenced: ileal tissue. The TCR was taken from an adult with Crohn's disease. This CDR3 reads CASNGRGDMNTEAFF. CDR3 in DNA: TGTGCCAGCAACGGGAGGGGGGACATGAACACTGAAGCTTTCTTT.